This TCR beta chain was identified in a study of control samples from healthy donors and cancer patients (dated by TCRdb to 2020 to 2022). The CDR3 goes from the cysteine to the phenylalanine over 14 residues. Only the CDR3 DNA is retained, 42 bases long and in frame from the first base. From a lookup of the germline V gene, CDR1 and CDR2 are MNHEY and SVGAGI. The trim is 0 bases for V and 7 bases for J, with a gap of 12 bases between the germline ends. On this clone itself: Which antigen it targets is not known. The record has no base qualities; no much larger clone is one base away.

Library construction relied on the immunoSEQ multiplex PCR assay. This is the immuneACCESS table as TCRdb keeps it, with only in-frame sequences that have V and J called. A part of the clones is gone; compared with another copy, unresolved V genes explain less than half, and the rest is unexplained. The sample table records under 200,000 clones; roughly nine tenths of these occur just once. The ten largest clonotypes hold around 1.5% of the sample. This chain joins TRBV6-5 to TRBJ1-1; no D segment can be confidently identified. The TCR originated in a woman in her twenties or thirties in good health. Sequenced: blood. The CDR3 has the sequence CASSYSVWGDEAFF. The sequenced DNA is TGTGCCAGCAGTTACTCGGTTTGGGGTGATGAAGCTTTCTTT.